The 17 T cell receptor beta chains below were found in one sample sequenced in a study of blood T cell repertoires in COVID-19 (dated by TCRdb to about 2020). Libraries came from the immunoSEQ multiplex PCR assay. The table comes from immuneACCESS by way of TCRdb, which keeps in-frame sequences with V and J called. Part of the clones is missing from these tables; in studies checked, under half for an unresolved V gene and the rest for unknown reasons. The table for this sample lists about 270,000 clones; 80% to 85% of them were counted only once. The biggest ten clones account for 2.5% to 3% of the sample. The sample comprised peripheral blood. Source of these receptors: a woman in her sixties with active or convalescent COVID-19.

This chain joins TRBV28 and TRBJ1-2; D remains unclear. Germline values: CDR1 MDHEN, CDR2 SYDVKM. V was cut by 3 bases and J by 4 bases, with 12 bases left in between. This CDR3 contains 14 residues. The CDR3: CASSFWEGTYGYTF. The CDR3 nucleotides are TGTGCCAGCAGTTTCTGGGAGGGAACCTATGGCTACACCTTC.

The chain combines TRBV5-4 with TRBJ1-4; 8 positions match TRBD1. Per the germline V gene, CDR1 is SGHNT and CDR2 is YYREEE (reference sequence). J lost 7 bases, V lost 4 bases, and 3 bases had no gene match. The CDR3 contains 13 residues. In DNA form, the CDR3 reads TGTGCCAGCAGCCCCGACAGGGGTGAAAAACTGTTTTTT. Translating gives CASSPDRGEKLFF. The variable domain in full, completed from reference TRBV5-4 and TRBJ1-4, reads ETGVTQSPTHLIKTRGQQVTLRCSSQSGHNTVSWYQQALGQGPQFIFQYYREEENGRGNFPPRFSGLQFPNYSSELNVNALELDDSALYLCASSPDRGEKLFFGSGTQLSVL.

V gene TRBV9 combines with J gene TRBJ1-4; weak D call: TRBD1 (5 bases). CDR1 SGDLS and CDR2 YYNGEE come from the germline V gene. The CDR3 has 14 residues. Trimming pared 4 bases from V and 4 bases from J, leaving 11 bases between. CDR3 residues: CASSLQGFNEKLFF. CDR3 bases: TGTGCCAGCAGCTTGCAGGGATTTAATGAAAAACTGTTTTTT.

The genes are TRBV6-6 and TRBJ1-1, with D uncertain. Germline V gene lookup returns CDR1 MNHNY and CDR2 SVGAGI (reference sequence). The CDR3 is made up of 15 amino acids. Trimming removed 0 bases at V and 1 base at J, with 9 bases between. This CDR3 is CASSYSQVTNTEAFF. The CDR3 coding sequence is TGTGCCAGCAGTTACTCGCAGGTTACGAACACTGAAGCTTTCTTT.

The DNA for the CDR3 is TGTGCCAGCAGTTTATCCCCCAAAGAGACCCAGTACTTC. Protein sequence: CASSLSPKETQYF. The gene calls are TRBV12-3 or TRBV12-4 and TRBJ2-5; D unresolved. V shed 2 bases and J shed 3 bases, with 7 bases lying between them. The CDR3 has 13 residues.

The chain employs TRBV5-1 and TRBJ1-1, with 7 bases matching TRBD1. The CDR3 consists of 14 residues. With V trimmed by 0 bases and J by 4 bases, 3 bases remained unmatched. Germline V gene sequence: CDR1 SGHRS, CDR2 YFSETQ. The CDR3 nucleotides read TGCGCCAGCAGCTTGGGGACAGGTTTCACTGAAGCTTTCTTT. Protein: CASSLGTGFTEAFF.

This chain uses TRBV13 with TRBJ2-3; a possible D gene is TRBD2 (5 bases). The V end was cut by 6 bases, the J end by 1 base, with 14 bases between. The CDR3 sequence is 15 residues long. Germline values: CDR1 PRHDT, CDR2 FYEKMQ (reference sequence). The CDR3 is CASSPSPRGTDTQYF. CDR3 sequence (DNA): TGTGCCAGCAGTCCTAGTCCGAGGGGCACAGATACGCAGTATTTT.

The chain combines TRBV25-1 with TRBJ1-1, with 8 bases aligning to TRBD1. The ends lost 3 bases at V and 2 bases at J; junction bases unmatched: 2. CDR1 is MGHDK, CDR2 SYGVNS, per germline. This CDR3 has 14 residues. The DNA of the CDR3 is TGTGCCAGCAGTGAGGGACAGGTTAACACTGAAGCTTTCTTT. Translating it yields CASSEGQVNTEAFF.

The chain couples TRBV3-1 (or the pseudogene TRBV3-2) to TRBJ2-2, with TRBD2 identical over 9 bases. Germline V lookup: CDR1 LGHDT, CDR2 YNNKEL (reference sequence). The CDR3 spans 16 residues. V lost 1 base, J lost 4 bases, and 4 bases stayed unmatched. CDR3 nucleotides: TGTGCCAGCAGCCAAGTCGCGGGGGGGCCCACCGGGGAGCTGTTTTTT. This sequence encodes CASSQVAGGPTGELFF.

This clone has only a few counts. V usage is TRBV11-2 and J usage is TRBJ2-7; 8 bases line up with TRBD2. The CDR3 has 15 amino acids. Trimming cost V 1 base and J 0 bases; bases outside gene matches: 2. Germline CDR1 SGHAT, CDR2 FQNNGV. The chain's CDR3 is CASSLAGGASYEQYF. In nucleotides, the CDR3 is TGTGCCAGCAGCTTAGCGGGGGGGGCCTCCTACGAGCAGTACTTC. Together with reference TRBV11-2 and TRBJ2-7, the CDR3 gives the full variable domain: EAGVAQSPRYKIIEKRQSVAFWCNPISGHATLYWYQQILGQGPKLLIQFQNNGVVDDSQLPKDRFSAERLKGVDSTLKIQPAKLEDSAVYLCASSLAGGASYEQYFGPGTRLTVT.

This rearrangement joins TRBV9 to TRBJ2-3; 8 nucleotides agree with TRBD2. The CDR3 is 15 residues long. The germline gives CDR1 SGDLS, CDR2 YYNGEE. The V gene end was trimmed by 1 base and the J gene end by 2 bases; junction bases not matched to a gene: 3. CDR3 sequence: CASSVSAGATDTQYF. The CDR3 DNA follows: TGTGCCAGCAGCGTATCAGCGGGAGCCACAGATACGCAGTATTTT.

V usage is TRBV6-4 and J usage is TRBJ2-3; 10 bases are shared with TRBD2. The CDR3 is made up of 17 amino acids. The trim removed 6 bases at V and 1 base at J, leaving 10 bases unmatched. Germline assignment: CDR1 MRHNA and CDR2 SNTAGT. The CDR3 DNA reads TGTGCCAGCAGCCCCTCGGGGAGCGGGGGGGGCACAGATACGCAGTATTTT. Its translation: CASSPSGSGGGTDTQYF.

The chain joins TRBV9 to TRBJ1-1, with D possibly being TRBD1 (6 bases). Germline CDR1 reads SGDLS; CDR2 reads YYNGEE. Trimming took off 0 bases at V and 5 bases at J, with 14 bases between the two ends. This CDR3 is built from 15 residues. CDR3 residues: CASSVGARGRTEAFF. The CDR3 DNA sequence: TGTGCCAGCAGCGTAGGGGCCAGGGGCAGAACTGAAGCTTTCTTT.

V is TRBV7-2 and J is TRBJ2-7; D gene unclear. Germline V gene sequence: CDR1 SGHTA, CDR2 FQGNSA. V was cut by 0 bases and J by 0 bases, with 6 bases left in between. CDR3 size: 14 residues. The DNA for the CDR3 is TGTGCCAGCAGCTTAGCGGCCGCCTCCTACGAGCAGTACTTC. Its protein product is CASSLAAASYEQYF.

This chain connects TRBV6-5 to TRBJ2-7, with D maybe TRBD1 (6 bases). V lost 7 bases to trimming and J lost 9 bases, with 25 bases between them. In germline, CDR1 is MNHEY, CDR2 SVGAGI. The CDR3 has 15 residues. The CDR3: CASNKGLGPGEGQYF. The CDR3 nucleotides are TGTGCCAGCAATAAGGGATTAGGGCCAGGGGAAGGGCAGTACTTC.

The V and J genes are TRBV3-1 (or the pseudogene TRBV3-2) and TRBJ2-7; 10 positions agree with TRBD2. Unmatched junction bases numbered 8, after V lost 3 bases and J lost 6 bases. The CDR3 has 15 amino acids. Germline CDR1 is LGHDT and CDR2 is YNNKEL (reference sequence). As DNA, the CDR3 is TGTGCCAGCAGCCATGCAGCGGGGGGGCCGGTCGAGCAGTACTTC. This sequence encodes CASSHAAGGPVEQYF.

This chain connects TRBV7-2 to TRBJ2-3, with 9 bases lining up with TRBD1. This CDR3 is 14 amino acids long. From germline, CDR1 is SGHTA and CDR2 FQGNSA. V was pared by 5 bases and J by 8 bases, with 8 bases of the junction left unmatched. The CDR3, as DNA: TGTGCCAGCAGCCCGGGACAGGGAATAGGTACGCAGTATTTT. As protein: CASSPGQGIGTQYF.